The 5 T cell receptor beta chains given below trace back to one sample, sequenced in a study of blood T cells in healthy people across ages. Then a second PCR, running roughly 7 to 11 cycles, was carried out with a sample-barcoded 5' primer and a J-beta primer mix. TCRdb reanalysed the 5' RACE reads using MiXCR and keeps one entry per CDR3 protein. The table has 650,000 to 950,000 distinct CDR3 sequences, about 42% seen once. Sequenced input: blood. The receptors derive from a man aged 55 to 69 in good health.

For this clonotype: The germline gene is not matched at one end of the junction; a read error may be the cause. J is TRBJ2-3 and V is TRBV12-3 or TRBV12-4, with D maybe TRBD1 (5 bases). CDR3 length: 15 amino acids. The CDR3 loop is CVSSLSVRVGDTQYF. CDR3 nucleotide sequence: TGTGTCAGCAGTTTATCGGTCAGGGTCGGAGATACGCAGTATTTT.

This clonotype was picked up a small number of times. The chain combines TRBV5-1 with TRBJ1-2; D not certain. CDR1 SGHRS and CDR2 YFSETQ come from the germline V gene. The ends were cut back, 3 bases at V and 7 bases at J, with 10 bases in the middle. The CDR3 is made up of 12 amino acids. For the CDR3, the DNA is TGCGCCAGCAGCTCCACGGGCCCTGGCTACACCTTC. It yields the protein CASSSTGPGYTF.

The gene calls are TRBV4-3 and TRBJ1-5; unclear D gene. CDR1 and CDR2 from the germline V gene are LGHNA and YSLEER. The CDR3 has 14 residues. V was clipped by 0 bases and J by 9 bases, with 12 bases between them. DNA of the CDR3: TGCGCCAGCAGCCAAGATATAGGACTATCGCCCCAGCATTTT. Encoded protein: CASSQDIGLSPQHF.

V and J are TRBV28 and TRBJ2-5; a possible D gene is TRBD2 (6 bases). The ends were cut back, 2 bases at V and 4 bases at J, with 8 bases in the middle. This CDR3 spans 13 amino acids. Germline CDR1 and CDR2: MDHEN and SYDVKM. The chain's CDR3 is CASSLPGGETQYF. DNA for the CDR3: TGTGCCAGCAGTTTACCCGGGGGAGAGACCCAGTACTTC.

The table lists this clonotype with many counts. The chain combines TRBV29-1 with TRBJ2-7; no reliable D call. CDR3 length equals 10 residues. Germline V gene sequence: CDR1 SQVTM, CDR2 ANQGSEA. Trimming cost V 6 bases and J 4 bases, with 7 bases left between them. The CDR3 here is CSVGEYEQYF. The CDR3 DNA is TGCAGCGTAGGAGAGTACGAGCAGTACTTC.